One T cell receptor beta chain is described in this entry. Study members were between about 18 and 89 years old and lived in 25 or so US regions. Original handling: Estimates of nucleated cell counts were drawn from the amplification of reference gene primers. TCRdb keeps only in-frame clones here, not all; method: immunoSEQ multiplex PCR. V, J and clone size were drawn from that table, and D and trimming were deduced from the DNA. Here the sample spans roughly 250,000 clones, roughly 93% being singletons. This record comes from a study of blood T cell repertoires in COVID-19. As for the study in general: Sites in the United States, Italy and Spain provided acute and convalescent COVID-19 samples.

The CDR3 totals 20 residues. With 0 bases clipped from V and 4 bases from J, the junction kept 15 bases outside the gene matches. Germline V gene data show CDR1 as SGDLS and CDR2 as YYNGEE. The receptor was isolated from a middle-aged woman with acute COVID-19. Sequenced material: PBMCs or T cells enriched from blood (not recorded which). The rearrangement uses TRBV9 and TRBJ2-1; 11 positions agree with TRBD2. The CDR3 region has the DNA TGTGCCAGCAGCGTAGTGGGGATGGGTCTAGCGGGAGGAAAGTACAATGAGCAGTTCTTC. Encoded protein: CASSVVGMGLAGGKYNEQFF. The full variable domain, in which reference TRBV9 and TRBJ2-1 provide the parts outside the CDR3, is DSGVTQTPKHLITATGQRVTLRCSPRSGDLSVYWYQQSLDQGLQFLIQYYNGEERAKGNILERFSAQQFPDLHSELNLSSLELGDSALYFCASSVVGMGLAGGKYNEQFFGPGTRLTVL.